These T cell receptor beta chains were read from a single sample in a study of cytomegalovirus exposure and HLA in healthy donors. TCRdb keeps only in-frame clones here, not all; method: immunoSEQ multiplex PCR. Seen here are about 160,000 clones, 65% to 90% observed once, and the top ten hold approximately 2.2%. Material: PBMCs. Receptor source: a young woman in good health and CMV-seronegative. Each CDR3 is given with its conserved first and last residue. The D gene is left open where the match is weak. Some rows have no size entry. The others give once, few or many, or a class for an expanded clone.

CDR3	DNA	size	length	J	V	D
CASSIGQGDTEAFF	TGTGCCAGTAGTATTGGGCAGGGCGACACTGAAGCTTTCTTT	NA	14	TRBJ1-1	TRBV19	NA
CASRDVAVNTEAFF	TGTGCCAGTAGGGATGTAGCAGTGAACACTGAAGCTTTCTTT	NA	14	TRBJ1-1	TRBV19	NA
CASSYSRIKGPRIGYTF	TGTGCCAGCAGTTATTCGCGCATAAAGGGGCCGAGGATAGGCTACACCTTC	NA	17	TRBJ1-2	TRBV6-9	NA
CASSLEQGEEAFF	TGTGCCAGCAGTTTAGAGCAGGGGGAAGAAGCTTTCTTT	NA	13	TRBJ1-1	TRBV27	TRBD1
CASSQDRSSGDTDTQYF	TGTGCCAGCAGCCAAGATCGAAGTAGCGGGGACACAGATACGCAGTATTTT	NA	17	TRBJ2-3	TRBV4-2	TRBD2
CASSIWPPKGGNQPQHF	TGTGCCAGTAGTATTTGGCCCCCCAAAGGGGGCAATCAGCCCCAGCATTTT	NA	17	TRBJ1-5	TRBV19	NA
CASSATGGPSQETQYF	TGCGCCAGCAGCGCTACAGGGGGCCCTAGCCAAGAGACCCAGTACTTC	NA	16	TRBJ2-5	TRBV5-1	TRBD1
CASSEGVLATDTQYF	TGTGCCAGCAGTGAAGGGGTCTTAGCCACAGATACGCAGTATTTT	NA	15	TRBJ2-3	TRBV6-1	NA
CASSHKEGRNTGELFF	TGTGCCAGCAGTCATAAGGAGGGGCGCAACACCGGGGAGCTGTTTTTT	NA	16	TRBJ2-2	TRBV27	NA
CATSRLITREWPYEQYF	TGTGCCACCAGCAGACTTATCACCAGGGAATGGCCCTACGAGCAGTACTTC	NA	17	TRBJ2-7	TRBV15	NA
CASKQEEEGYTF	TGTGCCAGCAAACAAGAGGAAGAAGGCTACACCTTC	NA	12	TRBJ1-2	TRBV2	NA
CASSVGPGTTKNIQYF	TGTGCCAGCAGCGTAGGCCCCGGGACTACAAAAAACATTCAGTACTTC	NA	16	TRBJ2-4	TRBV9	TRBD2
CASSSWTSGGVNEQFF	TGTGCCAGCAGCTCTTGGACTAGCGGGGGGGTCAATGAGCAGTTCTTC	once	16	TRBJ2-1	TRBV7-9	TRBD2
CASSGGSDYGYTF	TGTGCCAGCTCAGGGGGCTCTGACTATGGCTACACCTTC	NA	13	TRBJ1-2	TRBV5-6	TRBD1
CASSSPRLGADTQYF	TGTGCCAGCAGTTCCCCCCGGCTCGGGGCAGATACGCAGTATTTT	NA	15	TRBJ2-3	TRBV27	NA
CSAEGSGGYTF	TGCAGTGCTGAAGGTTCGGGAGGCTACACCTTC	NA	11	TRBJ1-2	TRBV20-1	NA
CAISDPTSGPCLF	TGTGCCATCAGCGACCCCACTAGCGGCCCTTGCCTCTTC	NA	13	TRBJ2-1	TRBV10-3	TRBD2